This is a list of T cell receptor beta chains from one sample in a study of blood T cell repertoires in COVID-19. Some clones are missing from TCRdb's copy, which holds only in-frame ones; the method was immunoSEQ multiplex PCR. Seen here are around 500,000 clones, over 75% observed once, and the top ten hold over 1.5%. The sequencing input was PBMCs or T cells enriched from blood (not recorded which). The receptors shown here come from a woman aged 35 to 49 who had recovered from COVID-19. Both conserved end residues are part of each CDR3. The D gene is left open where the match is weak. The size entry is marked missing in some rows and otherwise reads once, few, many or a size class.

d_call	clone_size	cdr3_length	j_call	v_call	cdr3_aa	cdr3_nt
TRBD2	NA	13	TRBJ2-7	TRBV20-1	CSASLAGAYEQYF	TGCAGTGCTAGTCTAGCGGGAGCCTACGAGCAGTACTTC
TRBD2	NA	12	TRBJ2-7	TRBV4-3	CASSQDGRGQYF	TGCGCCAGCAGCCAAGACGGGAGGGGTCAGTACTTC
TRBD1	NA	16	TRBJ1-1	TRBV10-3	CAISISGTVRNTEAFF	TGTGCCATCAGTATCTCCGGGACAGTCCGGAACACTGAAGCTTTCTTT
NA	NA	15	TRBJ1-1	TRBV5-1	CASSFGPGMNTEAFF	TGCGCCAGCAGCTTTGGCCCGGGAATGAACACTGAAGCTTTCTTT
NA	NA	14	TRBJ2-3	TRBV4-3	CASSQRASLDTQYF	TGCGCCAGCAGCCAAAGGGCTAGCTTAGATACGCAGTATTTT
TRBD2	few	14	TRBJ2-7	TRBV5-1	CASSLTSGSYEQYF	TGCGCCAGCAGCCTGACTAGCGGGAGCTACGAGCAGTACTTC
NA	NA	14	TRBJ2-5	TRBV7-2	CASSPAWSQETQYF	TGTGCCAGCAGCCCCGCGTGGAGCCAAGAGACCCAGTACTTC
TRBD2	NA	18	TRBJ2-1	TRBV7-2	CASSLTSGRPDSYNEQFF	TGTGCCAGCAGCCTGACTAGCGGGAGGCCCGACTCCTACAATGAGCAGTTCTTC
NA	NA	15	TRBJ1-4	TRBV7-9	CASSLLRTTNEKLFF	TGTGCCAGCAGCTTACTCAGAACAACTAATGAAAAACTGTTTTTT
TRBD1	NA	15	TRBJ1-5	TRBV6-5	CASSPGGAPGQPQHF	TGTGCCAGCAGTCCAGGGGGCGCGCCGGGTCAGCCCCAGCATTTT
NA	NA	12	TRBJ1-6	TRBV13	CASSLGSSPLHF	TGTGCCAGCAGCTTAGGTAGTTCACCCCTCCACTTT
NA	NA	12	TRBJ1-1	TRBV7-9	CAAQGGNTEAFF	TGTGCCGCCCAAGGGGGAAACACTGAAGCTTTCTTT
NA	NA	18	TRBJ2-3	TRBV3-1/TRBV3-2	CASSQDLRASSNTDTQYF	TGTGCCAGCAGCCAAGACTTAAGGGCTAGCAGCAACACAGATACGCAGTATTTT
NA	few	15	TRBJ1-2	TRBV5-4	CASSLGGGSNYGYTF	TGTGCCAGCAGCTTGGGAGGTGGATCTAACTATGGCTACACCTTC
NA	NA	15	TRBJ1-1	TRBV29-1	CSVERYALMNTEAFF	TGCAGCGTTGAGCGTTATGCGCTCATGAACACTGAAGCTTTCTTT
TRBD2	NA	17	TRBJ2-1	TRBV4-1	CASSQGIGRARSDEQFF	TGCGCCAGCAGCCAAGGGATCGGGAGGGCCAGGTCCGATGAGCAGTTCTTC
NA	NA	15	TRBJ1-2	TRBV15	CATSTRWGTNYGYTF	TGTGCCACCAGCACCCGATGGGGCACTAACTATGGCTACACCTTC
NA	NA	11	TRBJ1-1	TRBV28	CAVTENTEAFF	TGTGCGGTAACAGAGAACACTGAAGCTTTCTTT
NA	NA	13	TRBJ2-3	TRBV2	CASKLFITDTQYF	TGTGCCAGCAAGCTTTTTATCACAGATACGCAGTATTTT
NA	once	15	TRBJ2-1	TRBV9	CASSVSSRGNNEQFF	TGTGCCAGCAGCGTATCATCTCGAGGGAACAATGAGCAGTTCTTC
TRBD1	NA	15	TRBJ1-2	TRBV4-3	CASSSQGGGYYGYTF	TGCGCCAGCAGCTCACAGGGGGGGGGTTACTATGGCTACACCTTC
NA	NA	18	TRBJ2-1	TRBV2	CASSEAWVAGPSYNEQFF	TGTGCCAGCAGTGAAGCATGGGTTGCGGGGCCCTCCTACAATGAGCAGTTCTTC
NA	few	15	TRBJ2-5	TRBV7-7	CASSSRDSLGETQYF	TGTGCCAGCAGCTCCCGGGACTCCCTAGGGGAGACCCAGTACTTC
NA	NA	14	TRBJ1-1	TRBV7-2	CASSLGDLLGEAFF	TGTGCCAGCAGCTTAGGTGACCTACTCGGGGAAGCTTTCTTT
TRBD1	NA	16	TRBJ1-1	TRBV5-1	CASSLGTGGMNTEAFF	TGCGCCAGCAGCTTGGGGACAGGGGGAATGAACACTGAAGCTTTCTTT
TRBD1	NA	13	TRBJ1-1	TRBV12-3/TRBV12-4	CAGSTGVNTEAFF	TGTGCCGGTTCGACAGGGGTGAACACTGAAGCTTTCTTT
TRBD1	NA	14	TRBJ1-1	TRBV4-3	CASSQAGTAWSAFF	TGCGCCAGCAGCCAGGCCGGGACAGCGTGGTCGGCTTTCTTT
NA	NA	15	TRBJ2-7	TRBV19	CASSTQAGPPYEQYF	TGTGCCAGTAGTACTCAAGCGGGCCCTCCCTACGAGCAGTACTTC
NA	NA	17	TRBJ2-1	TRBV24-1	CATSDSGTRRPYNEQFF	TGTGCCACCAGTGACTCCGGGACAAGGAGACCTTACAATGAGCAGTTCTTC